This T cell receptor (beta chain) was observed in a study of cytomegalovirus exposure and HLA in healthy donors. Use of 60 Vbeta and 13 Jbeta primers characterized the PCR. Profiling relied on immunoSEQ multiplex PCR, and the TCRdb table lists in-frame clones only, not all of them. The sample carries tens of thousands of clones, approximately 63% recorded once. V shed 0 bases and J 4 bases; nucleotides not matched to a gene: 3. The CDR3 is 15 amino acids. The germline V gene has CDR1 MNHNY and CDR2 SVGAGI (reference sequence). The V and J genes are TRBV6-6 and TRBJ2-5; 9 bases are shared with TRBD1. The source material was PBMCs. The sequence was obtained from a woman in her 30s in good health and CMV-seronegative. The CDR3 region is CASSYSTGGIETQYF. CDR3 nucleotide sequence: TGTGCCAGCAGTTACTCCACAGGGGGCATAGAGACCCAGTACTTC.